Each of the 8 T cell receptor beta chains below was sequenced from the same sample in a study of control samples from healthy donors and cancer patients. The table came from immunoSEQ multiplex PCR; TCRdb's copy has only in-frame clones and leaves some out. The sample contains under 80,000 clones, 93% of which appear only once. The specimen was PBMCs. The source is a woman in her thirties or forties with lung cancer.

The V and J genes are TRBV27 and TRBJ1-5; 9 bases align to TRBD1. Trimming took 5 bases from V and 5 from J; bases not matched to a gene: 4. Germline V gene data show CDR1 as MNHEY and CDR2 as SMNVEV (reference sequence). This CDR3 comprises 14 residues. The CDR3 reads CASSMGQGHQPQHF. The CDR3 coding sequence is TGTGCCAGCAGTATGGGACAGGGTCATCAGCCCCAGCATTTT.

The V call is TRBV6-2 or TRBV6-3, the J call TRBJ1-1; no clear D gene. From germline, CDR1 is MNHEY and CDR2 SVGEGT. V was shortened by 0 bases and J by 1 base, with 12 bases between the two germline ends. This CDR3 is built from 16 residues. CDR3 amino acids: CASSYSRPPGNTEAFF. In DNA form, the CDR3 reads TGTGCCAGCAGTTACTCGAGACCACCGGGGAACACTGAAGCTTTCTTT.

The chain employs TRBV3-1 (or the pseudogene TRBV3-2) and TRBJ2-2, with TRBD2 matching over 7 bases. CDR1 and CDR2 (germline): LGHDT, YNNKEL (reference sequence). The V segment lost 3 bases and the J segment 3 bases; nucleotides outside the gene matches: 4. This CDR3 has 15 residues. CDR3 DNA sequence: TGTGCCAGCAGCCACCCTAGCGGCGACACCGGGGAGCTGTTTTTT. This encodes CASSHPSGDTGELFF.

The CDR3 DNA reads as TGTGCCAGCAATAACAAGATGAACACTGAAGCTTTCTTT. Translating it yields CASNNKMNTEAFF. The chain recombines TRBV12-3 or TRBV12-4 with TRBJ1-1, with unresolved D. The CDR3 runs to 13 residues. V lost 7 bases, J lost 0 bases, and 9 bases lay in between.

The V call is TRBV7-6, the J call TRBJ1-2; 7 bases are a match to TRBD1. CDR3 size: 16 residues. CDR1 SGHVS and CDR2 FNYEAQ come from the germline V gene. V shed 5 bases, J shed 4 bases, and the junction held 13 bases outside the gene matches. CDR3 residues: CASSPRGYVGPYGYTF. DNA of the CDR3: TGTGCCAGCAGCCCCAGGGGGTACGTCGGTCCCTATGGCTACACCTTC.

The gene calls are TRBV6-6 and TRBJ1-2; D remains ambiguous. This CDR3 is built from 13 residues. Germline assignment: CDR1 MNHNY and CDR2 SVGAGI (reference sequence). V was pared by 7 bases and J by 3 bases, with 12 bases between. DNA for the CDR3: TGTGCCAGCACCAAAGCCCAAGACTATGGCTACACCTTC. Translation: CASTKAQDYGYTF.

The J gene is TRBJ1-5, the V gene TRBV10-3; no clear D gene. The V end lost 0 bases, the J end lost 0 bases, and 6 bases lay between the germline ends. The CDR3 spans 15 residues. The germline V gene encodes CDR1 ENHRY and CDR2 SYGVKD. CDR3 residues: CAISESIPSNQPQHF. CDR3 DNA: TGTGCCATCAGTGAGTCGATCCCTAGCAATCAGCCCCAGCATTTT.

The rearrangement uses TRBV19 and TRBJ2-7; 10 nucleotides agree with TRBD1. V lost 5 bases and J lost 2; bases outside the gene matches: 3. CDR1 LNHDA and CDR2 SQIVND come from the germline V gene (reference sequence). The CDR3 has 14 amino acids. Here the CDR3 reads CASSLGQGAYEQYF. The CDR3 nucleotides read TGTGCCAGTAGTCTCGGACAGGGGGCCTACGAGCAGTACTTC. The entire variable domain, with the rest obtained from reference TRBV19 and TRBJ2-7, is as follows: DGGITQSPKYLFRKEGQNVTLSCEQNLNHDAMYWYRQDPGQGLRLIYYSQIVNDFQKGDIAEGYSVSREKKESFPLTVTSAQKNPTAFYLCASSLGQGAYEQYFGPGTRLTVT.